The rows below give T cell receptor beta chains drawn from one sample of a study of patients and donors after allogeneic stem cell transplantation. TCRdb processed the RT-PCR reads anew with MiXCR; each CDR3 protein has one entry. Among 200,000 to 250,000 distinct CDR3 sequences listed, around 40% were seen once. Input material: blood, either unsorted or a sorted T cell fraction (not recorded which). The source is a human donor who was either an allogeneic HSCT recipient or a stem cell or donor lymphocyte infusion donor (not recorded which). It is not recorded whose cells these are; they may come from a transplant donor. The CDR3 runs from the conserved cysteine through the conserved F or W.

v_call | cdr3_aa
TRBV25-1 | CASSETKTGTNSPLHF
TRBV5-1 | CASYRIRGGNTEAFF
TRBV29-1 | CSVARTGGNTEAFF
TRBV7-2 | CASSLNRAYEATF
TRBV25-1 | CASSEAGNTEAFF
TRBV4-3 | CASSHRVRDEQFF
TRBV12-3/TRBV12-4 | CASSSPTGVADTQYF
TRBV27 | CASRPGTGVYGYTF
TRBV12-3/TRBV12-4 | CASSLPDNYDHTEAFF
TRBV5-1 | CASSLSGDSNQPQHF
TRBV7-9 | CASSLQGGPQHF
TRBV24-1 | CATSDFRPYEQYF
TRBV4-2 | CASSQDNSNQPQHF
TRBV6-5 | CASSSTRVTSYEQYF
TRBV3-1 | CASSRGTRHEQYF
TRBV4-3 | CASSQALRGGGTDTQYF
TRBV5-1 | CASSIDSHYGYTF
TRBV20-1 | CSANMPVVGTGELFF
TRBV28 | CASTGPGGQFF
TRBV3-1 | CASSQDPGQRDF
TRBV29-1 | CSVRFQGWETQYF
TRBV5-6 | CASSLAPAGTLDEQYF
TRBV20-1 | CSARGPWGSSYNEQFF
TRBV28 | CASGLVRPLGTEAFF
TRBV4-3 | CASSQEPGTQGSPLHF
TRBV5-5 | CASSEMDTDNYGYTF
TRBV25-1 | CASSEFFSVQEQFF
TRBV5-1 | CASSLEGPDYGYTF
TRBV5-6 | CASSGGPSIRNEQFF
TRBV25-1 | CASVSLSETEAFF
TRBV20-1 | CSAPGSMNTEAFF
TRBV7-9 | CASSSGQGANEAFF
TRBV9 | CASSVGGNSNQPQHF
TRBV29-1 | CSVALYYGYTF
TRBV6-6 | CASSYSRRSSGNTIYF
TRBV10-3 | CAISGMGDQPQHF
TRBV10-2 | CASPPGGRASLNTEAFF
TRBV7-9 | CASSPVHRGTEAFF
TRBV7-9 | CASSLTGAEAGYTF
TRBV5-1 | CASSLGQAFSGANVLTF
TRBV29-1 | CSVARDTIAGELFF
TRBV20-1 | CSARPDRDFQPQHF
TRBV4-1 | CASSPGRNGYEQYF
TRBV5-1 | CASSIQGEAFF
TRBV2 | CASDRYQETQYF
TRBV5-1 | CASSLRDPGEKLHF
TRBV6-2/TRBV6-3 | CASSSRRETQYF
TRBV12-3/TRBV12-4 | CASSFSRASTEAFF
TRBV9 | CASSAGFGQPQHF
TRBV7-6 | CASSMGQTFPEAFF
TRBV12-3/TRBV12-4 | CASSFDGKDYEQYF
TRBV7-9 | CASSLNRGSNSPLHF
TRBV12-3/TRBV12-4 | CASSLGTISEKLFF
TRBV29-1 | CSVQDGGNTIYF
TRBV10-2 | CASSIMNTEAFF
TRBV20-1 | CSARAAPRQETQYF
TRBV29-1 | CSVEGDRGRKTQYF
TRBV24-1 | CATSDPRTGGHGYTF
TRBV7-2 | CASSLGRENTIYF
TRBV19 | CASSIASGTGGTEAFF